The rows below give T cell receptor beta chains drawn from one sample of a study of shared clonotypes between healthy human individuals. Repertoires were generated with immunoSEQ multiplex PCR, while TCRdb's copy carries only in-frame clones and drops some. The table shows 950,000 to 1,100,000 clones, with about 84% occurring only once. Sequencing input: memory CD4+ T cells from PBMCs. Source of these receptors: a young man in good health. Some clones in this sample may be carry-over from other donors' samples. CDR3s include the opening cysteine and the closing phenylalanine or tryptophan. Fields, in order: V gene, clone size, J gene, D gene, CDR3 protein, CDR3 DNA. The D gene is left open where the match is weak. A row's size may be missing; if present it is once, few, many or a size class.

TRBV27	.	TRBJ2-1	TRBD2	CASGRASGQNEQFF	TGTGCCAGCGGCCGGGCTAGCGGCCAGAATGAGCAGTTCTTC
TRBV6-6	.	TRBJ1-1	.	CASSYMGGEVEAFF	TGTGCCAGCAGTTACATGGGGGGCGAGGTTGAAGCTTTCTTT
TRBV20-1	.	TRBJ2-7	.	CSAPREEQYF	TGCAGTGCTCCCCGGGAGGAGCAGTACTTC
TRBV9	.	TRBJ2-7	TRBD2	CASSAGLAFSPGEQYF	TGTGCCAGCAGCGCGGGACTAGCATTTTCTCCGGGCGAGCAGTACTTC
TRBV5-1	.	TRBJ2-1	.	CASSLTGTLTYNEQFF	TGCGCCAGCAGCTTGACCGGGACTCTTACCTACAATGAGCAGTTCTTC
TRBV25-1	many	TRBJ1-1	.	CASSPRGNTEAFF	TGTGCCAGCAGTCCCAGGGGGAACACTGAAGCTTTCTTT
TRBV7-9	.	TRBJ1-5	TRBD1	CASSSSTGAPSNQPQHF	TGTGCCAGCAGCTCGTCCACAGGGGCCCCAAGCAATCAGCCCCAGCATTTT
TRBV5-6	.	TRBJ1-2	.	CASSWRGNYGYTF	TGTGCCAGCAGCTGGCGGGGTAACTATGGCTACACCTTC
TRBV11-2	.	TRBJ2-1	.	CASSSSRHPLYNEQFF	TGTGCCAGCAGCTCCTCCCGACACCCGCTATACAATGAGCAGTTCTTC
TRBV5-4	.	TRBJ2-7	TRBD2	CASRSAGGGFEQYF	TGTGCCAGCAGGTCAGCGGGAGGAGGCTTCGAGCAGTACTTC
TRBV13	.	TRBJ2-1	TRBD2	CASSSRLAGRYNEQFF	TGTGCCAGCAGCTCCCGATTAGCGGGCCGTTACAATGAGCAGTTCTTC
TRBV15	.	TRBJ2-3	TRBD2	CATSRDPGGAHTDTQYF	TGTGCCACCAGCAGAGATCCGGGGGGGGCGCACACAGATACGCAGTATTTT
TRBV7-2	.	TRBJ2-7	.	CASSLGGVYEQYF	TGTGCCAGCAGCTTAGGGGGGGTCTACGAGCAGTACTTC
TRBV14	.	TRBJ1-1	.	CASSQDWPVQATEAFF	TGTGCCAGCAGCCAAGATTGGCCCGTCCAAGCCACTGAAGCTTTCTTT
TRBV9	.	TRBJ2-7	.	CASSLSSGNYEQYF	TGTGCCAGCTCCCTATCGTCTGGAAACTACGAGCAGTACTTC